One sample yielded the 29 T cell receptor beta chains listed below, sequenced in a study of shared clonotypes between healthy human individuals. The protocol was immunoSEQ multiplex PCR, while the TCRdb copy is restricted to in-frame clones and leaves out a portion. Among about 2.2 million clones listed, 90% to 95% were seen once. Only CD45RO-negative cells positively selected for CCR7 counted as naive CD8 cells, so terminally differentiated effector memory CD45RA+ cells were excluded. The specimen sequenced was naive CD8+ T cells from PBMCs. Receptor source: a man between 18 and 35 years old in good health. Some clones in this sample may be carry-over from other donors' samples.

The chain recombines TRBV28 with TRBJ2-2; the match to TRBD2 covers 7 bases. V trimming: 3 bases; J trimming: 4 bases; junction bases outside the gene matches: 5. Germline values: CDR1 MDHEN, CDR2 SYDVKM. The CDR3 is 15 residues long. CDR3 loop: CASSLASGGTGELFF. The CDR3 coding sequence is TGTGCCAGCAGTTTGGCTAGCGGTGGCACCGGGGAGCTGTTTTTT.

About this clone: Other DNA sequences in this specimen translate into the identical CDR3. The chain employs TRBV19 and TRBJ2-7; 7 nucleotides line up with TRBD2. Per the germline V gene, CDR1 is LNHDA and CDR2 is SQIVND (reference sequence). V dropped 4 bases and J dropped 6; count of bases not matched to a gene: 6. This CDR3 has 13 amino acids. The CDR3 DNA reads TGTGCCAGTAGTACCCGGACTAGATCCGAGCAGTACTTC. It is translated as CASSTRTRSEQYF.

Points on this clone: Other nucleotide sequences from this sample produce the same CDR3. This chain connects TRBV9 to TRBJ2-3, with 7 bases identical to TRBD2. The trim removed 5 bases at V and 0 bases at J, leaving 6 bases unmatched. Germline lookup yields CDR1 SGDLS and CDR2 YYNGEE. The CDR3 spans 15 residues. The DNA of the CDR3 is TGTGCCAGCAGTGAGAGCGGGATTAGCACAGATACGCAGTATTTT. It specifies CASSESGISTDTQYF.

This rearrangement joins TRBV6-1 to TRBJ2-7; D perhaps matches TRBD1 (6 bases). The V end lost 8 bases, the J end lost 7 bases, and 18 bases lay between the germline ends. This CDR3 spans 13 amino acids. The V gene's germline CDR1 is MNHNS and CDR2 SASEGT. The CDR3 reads CASLARGGFEQYF. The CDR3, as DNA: TGTGCCAGCCTGGCCAGAGGGGGTTTTGAGCAGTACTTC.

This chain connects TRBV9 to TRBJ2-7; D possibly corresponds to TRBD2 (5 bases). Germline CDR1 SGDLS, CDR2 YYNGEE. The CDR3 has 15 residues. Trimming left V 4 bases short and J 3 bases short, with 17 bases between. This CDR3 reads CASSPTPRRSYEQYF. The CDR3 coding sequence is TGTGCCAGCAGCCCCACCCCCCGGAGGAGCTACGAGCAGTACTTC.

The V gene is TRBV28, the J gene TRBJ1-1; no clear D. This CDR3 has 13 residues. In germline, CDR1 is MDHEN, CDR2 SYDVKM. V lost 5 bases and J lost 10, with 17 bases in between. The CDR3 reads CASSPGERRGAFF. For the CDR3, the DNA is TGTGCCAGCAGTCCAGGCGAGAGGCGGGGAGCTTTCTTT.

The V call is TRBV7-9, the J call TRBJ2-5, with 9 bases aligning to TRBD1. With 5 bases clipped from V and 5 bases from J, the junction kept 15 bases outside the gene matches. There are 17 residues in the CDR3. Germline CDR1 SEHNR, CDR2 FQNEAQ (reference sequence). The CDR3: CASSLYPRDRAGETQYF. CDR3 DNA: TGTGCCAGCAGCCTTTACCCCCGGGACAGGGCGGGGGAGACCCAGTACTTC.

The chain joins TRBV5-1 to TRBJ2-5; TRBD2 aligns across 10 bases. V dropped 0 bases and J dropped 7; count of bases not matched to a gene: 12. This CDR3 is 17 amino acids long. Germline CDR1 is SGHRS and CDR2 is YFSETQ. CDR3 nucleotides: TGCGCCAGCAGCTTGGATCTAGCGGGAGTTCTAACGGGGACCCAGTACTTC. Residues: CASSLDLAGVLTGTQYF.

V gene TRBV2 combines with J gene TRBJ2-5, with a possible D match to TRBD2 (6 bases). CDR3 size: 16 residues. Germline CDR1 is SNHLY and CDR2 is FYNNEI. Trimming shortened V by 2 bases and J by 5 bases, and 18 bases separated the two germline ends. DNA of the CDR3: TGTGCCAGCAGTGAAACCCTAGCGAGTACCTGGGAGACCCAGTACTTC. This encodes CASSETLASTWETQYF.

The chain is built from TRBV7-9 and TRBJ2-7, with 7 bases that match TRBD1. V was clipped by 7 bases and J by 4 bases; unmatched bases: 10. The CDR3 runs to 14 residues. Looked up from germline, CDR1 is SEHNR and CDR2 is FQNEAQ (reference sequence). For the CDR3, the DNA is TGTGCCAGCACCTCGACAGGGCCTGTTTACGAGCAGTACTTC. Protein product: CASTSTGPVYEQYF.

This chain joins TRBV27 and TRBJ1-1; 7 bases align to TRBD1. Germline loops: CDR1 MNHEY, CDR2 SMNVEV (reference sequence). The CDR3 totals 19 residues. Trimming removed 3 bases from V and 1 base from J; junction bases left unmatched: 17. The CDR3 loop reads CASSFAPQIQGVGNTEAFF. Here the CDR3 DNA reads TGTGCCAGCAGTTTCGCGCCCCAGATTCAGGGGGTCGGGAACACTGAAGCTTTCTTT.

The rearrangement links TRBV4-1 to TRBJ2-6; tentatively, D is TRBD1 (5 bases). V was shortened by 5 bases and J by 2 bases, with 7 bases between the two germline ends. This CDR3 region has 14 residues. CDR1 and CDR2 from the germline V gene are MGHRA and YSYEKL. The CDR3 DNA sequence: TGCGCCAGCAGCGAACAGGCTGGGGCCAACGTCCTGACTTTC. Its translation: CASSEQAGANVLTF.

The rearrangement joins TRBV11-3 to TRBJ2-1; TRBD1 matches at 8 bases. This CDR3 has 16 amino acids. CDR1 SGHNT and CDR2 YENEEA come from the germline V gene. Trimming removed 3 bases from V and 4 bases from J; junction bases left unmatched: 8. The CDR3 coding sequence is TGTGCCAGCAGCTTTCAGGACGGGACAGGTTACAATGAGCAGTTCTTC. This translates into CASSFQDGTGYNEQFF. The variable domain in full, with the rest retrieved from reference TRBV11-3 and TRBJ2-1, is EAGVVQSPRYKIIEKKQPVAFWCNPISGHNTLYWYLQNLGQGPELLIRYENEEAVDDSQLPKDRFSAERLKGVDSTLKIQPAELGDSAVYLCASSFQDGTGYNEQFFGPGTRLTVL.

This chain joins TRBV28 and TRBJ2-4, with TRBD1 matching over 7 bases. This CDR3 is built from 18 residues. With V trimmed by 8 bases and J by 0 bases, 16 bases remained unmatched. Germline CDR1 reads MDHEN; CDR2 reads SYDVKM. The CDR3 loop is CASGPGQRIILAKNIQYF. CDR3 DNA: TGTGCCAGCGGACCGGGACAGCGGATAATCTTAGCCAAAAACATTCAGTACTTC.

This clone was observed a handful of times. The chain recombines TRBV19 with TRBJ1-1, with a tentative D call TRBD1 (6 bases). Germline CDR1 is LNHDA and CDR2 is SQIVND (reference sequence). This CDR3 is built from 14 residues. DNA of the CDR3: TGTGCAGCAGGGGACCCCAGTCGGGACACTGAAGCTTTCTTT. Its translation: CAAGDPSRDTEAFF.

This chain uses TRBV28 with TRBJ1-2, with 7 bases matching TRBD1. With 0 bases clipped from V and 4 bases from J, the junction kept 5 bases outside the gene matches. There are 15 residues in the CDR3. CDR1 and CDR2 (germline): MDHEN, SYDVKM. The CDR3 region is CASSLWRGDSYGYTF. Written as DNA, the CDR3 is TGTGCCAGCAGTTTATGGCGGGGGGACAGCTATGGCTACACCTTC.

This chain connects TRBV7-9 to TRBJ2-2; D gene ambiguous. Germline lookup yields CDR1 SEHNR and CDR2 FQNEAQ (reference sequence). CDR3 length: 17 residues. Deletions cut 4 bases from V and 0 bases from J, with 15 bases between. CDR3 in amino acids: CASSSSPPSPNTGELFF. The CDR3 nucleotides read TGTGCCAGCAGCTCCTCGCCGCCGAGTCCGAACACCGGGGAGCTGTTTTTT.

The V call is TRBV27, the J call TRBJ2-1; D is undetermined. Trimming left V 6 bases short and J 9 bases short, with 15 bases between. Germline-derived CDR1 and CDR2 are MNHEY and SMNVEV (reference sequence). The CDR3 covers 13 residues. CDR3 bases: TGTGCCAGCAGAAGCCCCCCTCGGGTTGAGCAGTTCTTC. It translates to CASRSPPRVEQFF.

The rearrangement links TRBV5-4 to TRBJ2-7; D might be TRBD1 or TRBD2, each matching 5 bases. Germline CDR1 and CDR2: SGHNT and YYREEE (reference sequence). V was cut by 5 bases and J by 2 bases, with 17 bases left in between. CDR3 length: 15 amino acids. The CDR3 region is CASSIPGDGAYEQYF. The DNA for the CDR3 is TGTGCCAGCAGTATTCCCGGGGACGGTGCCTACGAGCAGTACTTC.

For the CDR3, the DNA is TGTGCCAGCAGTAATTTACGGGTCGGCTACTACGAGCAGTACTTC. Translating gives CASSNLRVGYYEQYF. J is TRBJ2-7 and V is TRBV27; D ambiguous. Looked up from germline, CDR1 is MNHEY and CDR2 is SMNVEV (reference sequence). This CDR3 region has 15 residues. Trimming removed 5 bases from V and 3 bases from J, with 17 bases in between.

The CDR3 region has the DNA TGTGCCAGCAGCTCGATCGGGCTAGCGGGAGCAACGAACACCGGGGAGCTGTTTTTT. It yields the protein CASSSIGLAGATNTGELFF. This chain uses TRBV7-8 with TRBJ2-2; 10 bases line up with TRBD2. The CDR3 covers 19 residues. The V segment lost 4 bases and the J segment 0 bases; nucleotides outside the gene matches: 11. Per the germline V gene, CDR1 is SGHVS and CDR2 is FQNEAQ.

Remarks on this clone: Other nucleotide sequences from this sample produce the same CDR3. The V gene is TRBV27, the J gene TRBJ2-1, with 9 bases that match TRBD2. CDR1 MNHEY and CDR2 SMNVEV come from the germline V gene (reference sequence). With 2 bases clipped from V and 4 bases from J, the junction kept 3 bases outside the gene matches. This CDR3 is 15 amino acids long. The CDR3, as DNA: TGTGCCAGCAGTTTAAGGCTAGCGGGATACAATGAGCAGTTCTTC. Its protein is CASSLRLAGYNEQFF.

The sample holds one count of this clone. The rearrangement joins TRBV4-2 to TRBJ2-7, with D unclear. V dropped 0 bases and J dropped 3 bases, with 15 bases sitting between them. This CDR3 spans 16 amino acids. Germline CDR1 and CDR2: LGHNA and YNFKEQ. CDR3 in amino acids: CASSQDPASHLYEQYF. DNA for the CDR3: TGTGCCAGCAGCCAAGATCCGGCCTCGCACCTCTACGAGCAGTACTTC.

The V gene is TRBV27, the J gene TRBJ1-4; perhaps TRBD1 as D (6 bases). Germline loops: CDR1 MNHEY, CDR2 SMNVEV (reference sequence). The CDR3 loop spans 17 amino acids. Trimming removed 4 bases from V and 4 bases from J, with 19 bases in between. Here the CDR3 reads CASSWGVLGARNEKLFF. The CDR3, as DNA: TGTGCCAGCAGTTGGGGGGTATTGGGGGCGCGTAATGAAAAACTGTTTTTT.

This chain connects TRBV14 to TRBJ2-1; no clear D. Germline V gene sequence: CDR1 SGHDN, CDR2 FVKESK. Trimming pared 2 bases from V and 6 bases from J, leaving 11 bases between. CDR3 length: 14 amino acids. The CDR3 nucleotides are TGTGCCAGCAGCCAATTATCGGACGCCAATGAGCAGTTCTTC. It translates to CASSQLSDANEQFF.

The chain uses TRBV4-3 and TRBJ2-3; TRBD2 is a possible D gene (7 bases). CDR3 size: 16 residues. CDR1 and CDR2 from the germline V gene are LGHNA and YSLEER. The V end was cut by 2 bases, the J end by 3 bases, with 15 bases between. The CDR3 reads CASSQNKGGVTDTQYF. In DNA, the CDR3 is TGCGCCAGCAGCCAAAACAAGGGGGGGGTTACAGATACGCAGTATTTT.

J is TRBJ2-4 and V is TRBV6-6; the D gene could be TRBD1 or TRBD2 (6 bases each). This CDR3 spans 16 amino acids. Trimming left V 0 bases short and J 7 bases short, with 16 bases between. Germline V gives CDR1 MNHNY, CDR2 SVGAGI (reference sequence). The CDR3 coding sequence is TGTGCCAGCAGTTACTCCGGGGGCGTAGTAGACAACATTCAGTACTTC. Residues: CASSYSGGVVDNIQYF.

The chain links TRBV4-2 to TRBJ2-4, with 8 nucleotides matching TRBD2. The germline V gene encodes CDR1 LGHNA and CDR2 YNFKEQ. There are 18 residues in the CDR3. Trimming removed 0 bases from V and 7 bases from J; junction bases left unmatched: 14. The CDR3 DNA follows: TGTGCCAGCAGCCAAGAAGTTGGGAAGAGGACTAGCAGGAACATTCAGTACTTC. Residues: CASSQEVGKRTSRNIQYF.

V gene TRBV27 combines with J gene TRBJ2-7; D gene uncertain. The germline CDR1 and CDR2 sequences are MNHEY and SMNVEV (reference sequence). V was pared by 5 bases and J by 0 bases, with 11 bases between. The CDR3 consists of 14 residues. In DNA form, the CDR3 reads TGTGCCAGCAGTAGAACCACAAGCTCCTACGAGCAGTACTTC. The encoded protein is CASSRTTSSYEQYF.